The clone carrying this T cell receptor (beta chain) is a singleton in its sample. The sample originates from a study of T cell responses to AZD1222 COVID-19 vaccine. The V segment lost 4 bases and the J segment 1 base; nucleotides outside the gene matches: 1. From germline, CDR1 is SGHVS and CDR2 FNYEAQ. This CDR3 spans 13 amino acids. Clones were read by immunoSEQ multiplex PCR, and TCRdb kept only the in-frame ones, dropping some. The top ten clones hold over 7.5% of a sample with around 140,000 clones, about 93% of them seen once. The input for sequencing was peripheral blood, taken on day 0 of AZD1222 vaccination. The chain recombines TRBV7-6 with TRBJ2-7; TRBD1 matches at 7 bases. The sequence came from an adult in good health. The CDR3 is CASSSGQSYEQYF. The CDR3 DNA sequence: TGTGCCAGCAGCTCGGGACAGTCCTACGAGCAGTACTTC.